This T cell receptor beta chain was obtained from a study of CD8+ T cells in alopecia areata. Study conclusions and caveats: Normal-skin resident alphabeta T cells also appear among scalp sample sequences. Many expanded lesional clones remained in scalp and blood on tofacitinib. Administration of tofacitinib significantly diminished scalp clonality and expanded CD8+ clones within the top 100. Elevated clonality characterized lesional scalp relative to normal scalp, particularly in alopecia totalis/universalis.

As to treatment: oral pan-JAK inhibitor, 5-10 mg twice daily. Alopecia areata patients provided lesional scalp punch biopsies and peripheral blood. Sequencing templates came from extracted RNA that was reverse transcribed into cDNA. The data were produced by immunoSEQ multiplex PCR, yet TCRdb's version contains in-frame clones alone and is incomplete. The sample carries some 3,500 clones, approximately 66% recorded once. This CDR3 has 16 residues. V was shortened by 5 bases and J by 9 bases, with 20 bases between the two germline ends. Germline CDR1 SGHVS, CDR2 FQNEAQ. Note on this clone: Its antigen is not known.

This TCR was sampled from a human donor with alopecia areata. The sequencing here drew on skin, taken at week 24, from a patient treated with tofacitinib. The V gene is TRBV7-8, the J gene TRBJ1-6; D remains unclear. The CDR3 coding sequence is TGTGCCAGCAGCCCCCTCGAGGGCCGGTTGAGTTCACCCCTCCACTTT. Translated, it gives CASSPLEGRLSSPLHF. The full variable domain, its missing parts supplied by reference TRBV7-8 and TRBJ1-6, is GAGVSQSPRYKVAKRGQDVALRCDPISGHVSLFWYQQALGQGPEFLTYFQNEAQLDKSGLPSDRFFAERPEGSVSTLKIQRTQQEDSAVYLCASSPLEGRLSSPLHFGNGTRLTVT.